This T cell receptor (beta chain) was captured in a study of blood T cell repertoires in COVID-19. The authors' processing: Nucleated cell counts were estimated from reference gene primer amplification. The data were produced by immunoSEQ multiplex PCR, yet TCRdb's version contains in-frame clones alone and is incomplete. D and trimming come from the DNA, and the V and J calls and clone size come from that table. This sample has 81,000 or so clones, with over 80% found just once. CDR3 size: 16 residues. Between the trimmed V and J ends, which lost 0 bases and 2 bases, there was a span of 13 bases. Germline V CDR1 and CDR2: SGHRS, YFSETQ.

V gene TRBV5-1 combines with J gene TRBJ2-3; D ambiguous. The TCR was taken from a woman between 55 and 75 years old with active COVID-19. What was sequenced was peripheral blood. The CDR3 region has the DNA TGCGCCAGCAGCTTGGGTTCCTCGAGCCCCACAGATACGCAGTATTTT. This sequence encodes CASSLGSSSPTDTQYF.